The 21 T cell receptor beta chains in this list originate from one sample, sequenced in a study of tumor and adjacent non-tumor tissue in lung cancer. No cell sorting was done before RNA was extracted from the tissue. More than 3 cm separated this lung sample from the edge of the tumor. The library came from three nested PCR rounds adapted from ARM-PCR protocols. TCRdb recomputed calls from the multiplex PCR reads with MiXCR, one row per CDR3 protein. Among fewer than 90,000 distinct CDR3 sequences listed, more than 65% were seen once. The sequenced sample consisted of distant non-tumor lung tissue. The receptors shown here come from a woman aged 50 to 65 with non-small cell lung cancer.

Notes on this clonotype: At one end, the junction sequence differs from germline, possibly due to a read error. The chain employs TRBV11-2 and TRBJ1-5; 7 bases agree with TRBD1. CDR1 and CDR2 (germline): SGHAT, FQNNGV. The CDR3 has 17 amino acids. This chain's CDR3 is CASSLDGMTGSDQPWHF. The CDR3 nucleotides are TGTGCTAGCAGCTTAGATGGTATGACAGGGTCAGATCAGCCCTGGCATTTT.

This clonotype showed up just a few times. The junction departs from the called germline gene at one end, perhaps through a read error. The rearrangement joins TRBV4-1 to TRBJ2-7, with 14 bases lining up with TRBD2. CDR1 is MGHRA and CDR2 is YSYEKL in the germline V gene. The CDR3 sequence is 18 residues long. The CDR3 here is CASSQDLFGLAGGSEQHF. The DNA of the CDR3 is TGCGCCAGCAGCCAAGATCTGTTCGGACTAGCGGGAGGCTCAGAGCAGCACTTC.

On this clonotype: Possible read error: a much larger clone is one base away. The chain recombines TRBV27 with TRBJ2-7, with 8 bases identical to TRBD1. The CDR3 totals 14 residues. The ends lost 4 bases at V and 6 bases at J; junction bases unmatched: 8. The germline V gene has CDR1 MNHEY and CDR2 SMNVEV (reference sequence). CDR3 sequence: CASSSWGRGREQYF. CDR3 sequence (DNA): TGTGCCAGCAGTTCGTGGGGCAGGGGGCGCGAGCAGTACTTC.

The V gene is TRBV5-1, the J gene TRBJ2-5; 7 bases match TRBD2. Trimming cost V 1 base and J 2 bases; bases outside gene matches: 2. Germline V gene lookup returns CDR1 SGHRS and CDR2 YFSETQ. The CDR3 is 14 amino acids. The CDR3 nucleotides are TGCGCCAGCAGCTTGTCCGGGGGGCAAGAGACCCAGTACTTC. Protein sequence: CASSLSGGQETQYF.

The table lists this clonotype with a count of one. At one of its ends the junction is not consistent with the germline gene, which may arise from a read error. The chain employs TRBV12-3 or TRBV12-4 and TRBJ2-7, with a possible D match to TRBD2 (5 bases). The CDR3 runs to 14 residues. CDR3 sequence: CVSRPGIDPSEQYF. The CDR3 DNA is TGTGTCAGCAGGCCCGGGATAGATCCGTCCGAGCAGTACTTC.

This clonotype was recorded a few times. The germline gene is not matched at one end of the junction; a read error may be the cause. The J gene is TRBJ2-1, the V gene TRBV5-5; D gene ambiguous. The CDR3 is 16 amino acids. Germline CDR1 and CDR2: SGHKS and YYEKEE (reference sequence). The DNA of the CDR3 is TGTGCTAGCAGCGTCCTATGGCCCTCCGTGGACGATGAGCAGTTCTTC. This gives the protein CASSVLWPSVDDEQFF.

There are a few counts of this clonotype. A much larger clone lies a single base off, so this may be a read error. DNA of the CDR3: TGTGCCAGCAACCAAACAGGGGTTGAGCAGTTCTTC. Protein: CASNQTGVEQFF. J is TRBJ2-1 and V is TRBV6-1; the match to TRBD1 covers 7 bases. V trimming: 7 bases; J trimming: 9 bases; junction bases outside the gene matches: 6. Looked up from germline, CDR1 is MNHNS and CDR2 is SASEGT. The CDR3 is 12 residues long.

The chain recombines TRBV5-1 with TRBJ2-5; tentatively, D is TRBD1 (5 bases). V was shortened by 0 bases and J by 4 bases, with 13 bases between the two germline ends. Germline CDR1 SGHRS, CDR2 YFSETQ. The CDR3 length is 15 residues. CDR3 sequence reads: CASSLGVGQLETQYF. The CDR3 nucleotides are TGCGCCAGCAGCTTGGGAGTAGGACAACTAGAGACCCAGTACTTC.

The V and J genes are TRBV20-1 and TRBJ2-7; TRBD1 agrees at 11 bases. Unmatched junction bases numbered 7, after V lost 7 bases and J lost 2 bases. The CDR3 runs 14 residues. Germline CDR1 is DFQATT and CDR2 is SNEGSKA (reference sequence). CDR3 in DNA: TGCAGTGTTAGGGGACAGGGGGGGGCCTACGAGCAGTACTTC. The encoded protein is CSVRGQGGAYEQYF.

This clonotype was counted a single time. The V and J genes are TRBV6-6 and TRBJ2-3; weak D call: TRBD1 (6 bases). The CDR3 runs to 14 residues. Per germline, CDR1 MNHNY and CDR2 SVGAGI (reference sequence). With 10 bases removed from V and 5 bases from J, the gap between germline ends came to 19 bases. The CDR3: CAISAQGHRDTQYF. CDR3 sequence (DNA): TGTGCCATAAGTGCCCAGGGACACAGAGATACGCAGTATTTT.

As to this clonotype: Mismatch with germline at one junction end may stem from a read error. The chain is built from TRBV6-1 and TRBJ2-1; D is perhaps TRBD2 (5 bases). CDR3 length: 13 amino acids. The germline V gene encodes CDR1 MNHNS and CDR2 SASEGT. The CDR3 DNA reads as TGTGCCGGAACTAGTAGTGTCGAGAATGAACAGATCTTC. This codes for CAGTSSVENEQIF.

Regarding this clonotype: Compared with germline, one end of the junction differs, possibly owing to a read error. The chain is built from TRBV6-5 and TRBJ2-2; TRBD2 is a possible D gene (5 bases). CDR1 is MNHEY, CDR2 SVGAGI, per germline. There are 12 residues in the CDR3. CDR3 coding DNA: TGTGCCAGCAGTTCCCGAGCCGGGAAGCTGTTTTTT. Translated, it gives CASSSRAGKLFF.

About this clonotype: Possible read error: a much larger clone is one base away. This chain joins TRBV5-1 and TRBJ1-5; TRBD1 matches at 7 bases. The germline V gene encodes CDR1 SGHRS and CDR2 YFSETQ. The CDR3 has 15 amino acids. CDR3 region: CASSLEGAGNQLQHF. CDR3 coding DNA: TGCGCCAGCAGCTTGGAGGGGGCCGGCAATCAGCTCCAGCATTTT.

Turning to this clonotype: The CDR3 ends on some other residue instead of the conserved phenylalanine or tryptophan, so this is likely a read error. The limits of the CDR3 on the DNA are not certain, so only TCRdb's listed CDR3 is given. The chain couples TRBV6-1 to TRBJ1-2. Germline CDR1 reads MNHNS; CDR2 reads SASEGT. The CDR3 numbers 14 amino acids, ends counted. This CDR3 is CASSEIGRSVGYTL.

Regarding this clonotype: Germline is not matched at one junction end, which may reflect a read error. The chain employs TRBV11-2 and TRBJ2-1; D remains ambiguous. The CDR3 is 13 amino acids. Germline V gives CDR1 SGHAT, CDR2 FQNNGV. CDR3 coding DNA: TGTGCCAGCAGCTTCGAGGCCGCCAATGAACAGTTCTTC. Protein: CASSFEAANEQFF.

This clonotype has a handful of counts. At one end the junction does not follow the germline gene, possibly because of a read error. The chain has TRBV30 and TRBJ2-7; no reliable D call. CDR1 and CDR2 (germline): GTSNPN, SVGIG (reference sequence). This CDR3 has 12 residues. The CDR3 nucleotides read TGTGCCTCGAGTGCCACGTTATACGAGCAGTACTTC. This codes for CASSATLYEQYF. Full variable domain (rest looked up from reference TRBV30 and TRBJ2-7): SQTIHQWPATLVQPVGSPLSLECTVEGTSNPNLYWYRQAAGRGLQLLFYSVGIGQISSEVPQNLSASRPQDRQFILSSKKLLLSDSGFYLCASSATLYEQYFGPGTRLTVT.

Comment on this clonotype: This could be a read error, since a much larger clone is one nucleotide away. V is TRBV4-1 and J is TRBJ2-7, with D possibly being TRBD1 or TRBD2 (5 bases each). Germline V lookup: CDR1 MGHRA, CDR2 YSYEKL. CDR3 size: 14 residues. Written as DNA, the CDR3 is TGCGGGGGGAGAGGGAAGATAACTCCCTACGAGCAGTACTTC. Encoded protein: CGGRGKITPYEQYF.

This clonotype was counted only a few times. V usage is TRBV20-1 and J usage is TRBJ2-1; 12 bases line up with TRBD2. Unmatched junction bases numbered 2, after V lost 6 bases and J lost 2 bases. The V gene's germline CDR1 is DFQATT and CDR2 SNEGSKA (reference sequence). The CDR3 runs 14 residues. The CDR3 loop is CSARTSGTYNEQFF. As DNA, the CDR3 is TGCAGTGCCAGGACTAGCGGGACCTACAATGAGCAGTTCTTC.

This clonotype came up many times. The CDR3 nucleotides read TGTGCCAGCAGCCGCGCCGGGACAGTGACCAATGAGCAGTTCTTC. This gives the protein CASSRAGTVTNEQFF. The rearrangement links TRBV28 to TRBJ2-1, with 7 bases lining up with TRBD1. This CDR3 region has 15 residues. The ends lost 6 bases at V and 6 bases at J; junction bases unmatched: 11. CDR1 is MDHEN and CDR2 is SYDVKM in the germline V gene.

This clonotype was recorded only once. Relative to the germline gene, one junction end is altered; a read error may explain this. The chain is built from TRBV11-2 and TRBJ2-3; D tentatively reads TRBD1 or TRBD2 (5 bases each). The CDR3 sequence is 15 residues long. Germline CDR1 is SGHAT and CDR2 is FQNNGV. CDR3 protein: CAGSLGPPRDRTQYF. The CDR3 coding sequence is TGTGCCGGCAGCTTAGGACCCCCAAGGGACCGTACGCAGTATTTT.

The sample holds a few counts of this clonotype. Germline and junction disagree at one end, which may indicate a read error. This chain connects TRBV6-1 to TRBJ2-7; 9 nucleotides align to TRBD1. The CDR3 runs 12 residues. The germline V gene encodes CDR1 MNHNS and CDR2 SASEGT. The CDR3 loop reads CTSGTGSYEQYF. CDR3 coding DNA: TGTACCAGTGGGACAGGGAGCTACGAGCAGTACTTC.